The clone carrying this T cell receptor (beta chain) was seen only a few times. Its antigen is unknown. Measured with immunoSEQ multiplex PCR; TCRdb has only the in-frame clones, and not every one. The sample has about 160,000 clones, approximately 90% seen once. V dropped 5 bases and J dropped 4; count of bases not matched to a gene: 10. The germline gives CDR1 MDHEN, CDR2 SYDVKM. CDR3 length equals 15 residues. These data come from a study of cytomegalovirus exposure and HLA in healthy donors. Study outcomes and limitations: Most TCR sequences were rare, but some public TCRs occurred in many donors. In vitro confirmation showed a few CMV-associated chains to be CMV antigen specific. Reports described diagnosis of cytomegalovirus status by the classifier as highly specific and sensitive.

This clonotype originated in a man younger than 35 in good health and CMV-seronegative. This chain joins TRBV28 and TRBJ2-7; 8 bases align to TRBD1. Material: PBMCs. The CDR3 here is CASSRGTGGLYEQYV. The CDR3 region has the DNA TGTGCCAGCAGTCGTGGGACAGGAGGTCTTTACGAGCAGTACGTC.